The present entry profiles one TCR beta chain with its context. Libraries were prepared by immunoSEQ multiplex PCR; TCRdb keeps only in-frame clonotypes and omits some of them. Here the sample spans about 270,000 clones, roughly 80% being singletons. These data belong to a study of blood T cell repertoires in COVID-19. Study-level information: PBMCs, B-cell-depleted T cells, or T cells were the source of the cDNA or gDNA that made up the material.

The CDR3 loop spans 14 amino acids. J gave up 10 bases and V 5 bases, and 7 bases lay outside the gene matches. The germline gives CDR1 MNHEY, CDR2 SMNVEV (reference sequence). V and J are TRBV27 and TRBJ1-6, with 8 nucleotides matching TRBD1. The sequence came from a woman in her 50s who had recovered from COVID-19. Sequenced material: peripheral blood. CDR3 loop: CASSIGTGGSPLHF. The DNA for the CDR3 is TGTGCCAGCAGTATAGGGACAGGTGGATCACCCCTCCACTTT.